The 17 T cell receptor beta chains presented below share a single source sample, sequenced in a study of T-cell reconstitution after alpha-beta-depleted transplantation in children. It was with unique molecular identifiers that the TCRbeta library was prepared. TCRdb reprocessed the PCR reads with MiXCR, giving one entry per CDR3 protein. The data show around 530,000 distinct CDR3 sequences, with about 30% seen just once and roughly 2.5% held by the top ten. The source material was PBMCs from the stem cell graft donor, sampled from the stem cell graft. These receptors were taken from a human donor who donated a stem cell graft to a child with aplastic anemia.

This clonotype has just a few counts. At one end the junction does not follow the germline gene, possibly because of a read error. The V call is TRBV7-2, the J call TRBJ1-2; no clear D. Germline values: CDR1 SGHTA, CDR2 FQGNSA. CDR3 length equals 13 residues. The CDR3 loop reads CASSYPTGYDYTF. CDR3 in DNA: TGTGCCAGCAGCTACCCGACGGGCTATGACTACACCTTC.

The V call is TRBV13, the J call TRBJ2-7; D ambiguous. V dropped 4 bases and J dropped 7 bases, with 14 bases sitting between them. CDR3 length equals 13 residues. Germline loops: CDR1 PRHDT, CDR2 FYEKMQ (reference sequence). CDR3 sequence reads: CASSWSPLGEQYV. The CDR3 DNA reads as TGTGCCAGCAGCTGGAGCCCTTTAGGGGAGCAGTACGTC.

The chain links TRBV20-1 to TRBJ2-1, with 9 bases matching TRBD2. CDR3 length: 14 residues. Germline lookup yields CDR1 DFQATT and CDR2 SNEGSKA (reference sequence). V dropped 5 bases and J dropped 9; count of bases not matched to a gene: 11. In DNA, the CDR3 is TGCAGTGCTGACCGCGGGAGGGCCCAGGGTGAGCAGTTCTTC. This sequence encodes CSADRGRAQGEQFF.

The V and J genes are TRBV30 and TRBJ2-1, with D possibly matching TRBD2 (7 bases). CDR1 is GTSNPN and CDR2 is SVGIG in the germline V gene (reference sequence). Between the trimmed V and J ends, which lost 5 bases and 7 bases, there was a span of 21 bases. This CDR3 is built from 15 residues. CDR3 nucleotide sequence: TGTGCCTGGTTGGGGGGGGCTGGGGGTTTAAATGAGCAGTTCTTC. Protein: CAWLGGAGGLNEQFF.

The chain couples TRBV28 to TRBJ1-5, with 10 bases lining up with TRBD1. V shed 5 bases, J shed 5 bases, and the junction held 6 bases outside the gene matches. The CDR3 has 15 amino acids. The germline CDR1 and CDR2 sequences are MDHEN and SYDVKM. DNA of the CDR3: TGTGCCAGCAGTACCGGACAGGGGGTGGATCAGCCCCAGCATTTT. It is translated as CASSTGQGVDQPQHF.

This clonotype was found many times. This chain uses TRBV5-1 with TRBJ2-6; 15 positions agree with TRBD2. This CDR3 has 18 residues. Germline-derived CDR1 and CDR2 are SGHRS and YFSETQ. Trimming took 3 bases from V and 0 from J; bases not matched to a gene: 1. CDR3 sequence (DNA): TGCGCCAGCAGCTCGGGACTAGCGGGAGGCTCTGGGGCCAACGTCCTGACTTTC. Protein sequence: CASSSGLAGGSGANVLTF.

This sequence joins TRBV3-1 and TRBJ2-7; perhaps TRBD2 as D (6 bases). Germline CDR1 is LGHDT and CDR2 is YNNKEL (reference sequence). V was cut by 1 base and J by 0 bases, with 7 bases left in between. The CDR3 runs 14 residues. The CDR3 protein is CASSQGGTSYEQYV. In DNA, the CDR3 is TGTGCCAGCAGCCAAGGCGGGACCTCCTACGAGCAGTACGTC.

This clonotype was found a few times. The chain carries TRBV7-2 and TRBJ1-6; D unresolved. V dropped 1 base and J dropped 0 bases, with 10 bases sitting between them. Germline CDR1 reads SGHTA; CDR2 reads FQGNSA. The CDR3 consists of 17 residues. In nucleotides, the CDR3 is TGTGCCAGCAGCTTAGTTAGTACGAGCTCCTATAATTCACCCCTCCACTTT. Its protein is CASSLVSTSSYNSPLHF.

This clonotype was seen repeatedly, ten times or more. V gene TRBV20-1 combines with J gene TRBJ2-1; 13 bases are shared with TRBD2. This CDR3 region has 15 residues. V shed 5 bases, J shed 10 bases, and the junction held 11 bases outside the gene matches. Per germline, CDR1 DFQATT and CDR2 SNEGSKA (reference sequence). CDR3 protein: CSASTTSGRVGEQFF. CDR3 nucleotide sequence: TGCAGTGCTTCAACTACTAGCGGGAGGGTAGGGGAGCAGTTCTTC.

This clonotype was counted only a few times. The rearrangement joins TRBV4-3 to TRBJ2-7; either TRBD1 or TRBD2 may fit D (5 bases each). Trimming stripped 6 bases from V and 2 bases from J, with 17 bases between. Germline V gene sequence: CDR1 LGHNA, CDR2 YSLEER. The CDR3 covers 15 residues. Here the CDR3 DNA reads TGCGCCAGCAGGGCCGGGACGGGCGCTACCTACGAGCAGTACTTC. Translated: CASRAGTGATYEQYF.

This chain links TRBV5-1 with TRBJ2-3, with 8 bases aligning to TRBD1. The CDR3 is 18 residues long. The V and J ends lost 1 base and 0 bases, in that order; junction bases with no gene match: 10. The germline CDR1 and CDR2 sequences are SGHRS and YFSETQ. The CDR3 DNA is TGCGCCAGCAGCTTGCAGGGGACAGGCACCTCTAGCACAGATACGCAGTATTTT. Residues: CASSLQGTGTSSTDTQYF.

The chain is built from TRBV29-1 and TRBJ1-5; D perhaps matches TRBD1 (5 bases). V lost 6 bases and J 5 bases, leaving 14 bases between the germline ends. This CDR3 comprises 13 residues. CDR1 is SQVTM, CDR2 ANQGSEA, per germline. CDR3 in amino acids: CSVKGGVDQPQHF. The CDR3 nucleotides read TGCAGCGTCAAAGGAGGGGTGGATCAGCCCCAGCATTTT.

The rearrangement links TRBV7-2 to TRBJ1-2; D gene unclear. Trimming left V 6 bases short and J 4 bases short, with 15 bases between. CDR1 SGHTA and CDR2 FQGNSA come from the germline V gene. The CDR3 runs 14 residues. For the CDR3, the DNA is TGTGCCAGCAGTCCCCTTTTAGGGCCCTATGGCTACACCTTC. Its protein is CASSPLLGPYGYTF.

This clonotype was counted a few times. CDR3 sequence: CAWSGGTSMSEQYF. The DNA for the CDR3 is TGTGCCTGGAGCGGCGGGACTAGCATGAGCGAGCAGTACTTC. The genes are TRBV30 and TRBJ2-7, with 9 positions matching TRBD2. The CDR3 contains 14 residues. With V trimmed by 3 bases and J by 6 bases, 9 bases remained unmatched. The germline V gene has CDR1 GTSNPN and CDR2 SVGIG (reference sequence).

The chain couples TRBV24-1 to TRBJ2-7; D unresolved. The CDR3 is 14 residues long. Trimming removed 2 bases from V and 7 bases from J, with 14 bases in between. CDR1 and CDR2 from the germline V gene are KGHDR and SFDVKD. The CDR3 is CATSDSARGWEQYF. CDR3 sequence (DNA): TGTGCCACCAGTGATTCCGCCCGAGGATGGGAGCAGTACTTC.

This clonotype was observed a handful of times. V is TRBV15 and J is TRBJ2-5, with D hard to call. The CDR3 extends over 13 amino acids. The germline CDR1 and CDR2 sequences are LNHNV and YYDKDF (reference sequence). V was trimmed by 0 bases and J by 5 bases, leaving 7 bases between them. CDR3 in DNA: TGTGCCACCAGCAGAGATAGGTGGGAGACCCAGTACTTC. Translation: CATSRDRWETQYF. The entire variable domain, with the rest obtained from reference TRBV15 and TRBJ2-5, is as follows: DAMVIQNPRYQVTQFGKPVTLSCSQTLNHNVMYWYQQKSSQAPKLLFHYYDKDFNNEADTPDNFQSRRPNTSFCFLDIRSPGLGDTAMYLCATSRDRWETQYFGPGTRLLVL.

This clonotype has more than one count but fewer than ten. The chain uses TRBV6-5 and TRBJ2-3, with a tentative D call TRBD2 (7 bases). Germline assignment: CDR1 MNHEY and CDR2 SVGAGI. V dropped 2 bases and J dropped 5 bases, with 11 bases sitting between them. The CDR3 totals 14 residues. CDR3 in amino acids: CASSYGGARDTQYF. The DNA for the CDR3 is TGTGCCAGCAGTTACGGGGGGGCGCGAGATACGCAGTATTTT.